This passage covers 27 T cell receptor beta chains from one sample sequenced in a study of blood T cell repertoires in COVID-19. The table came from immunoSEQ multiplex PCR; TCRdb's copy has only in-frame clones and leaves some out. The sample has 250,000 or so clones; just over 85% are singletons. Sequencing input: PBMCs or T cells enriched from blood (not recorded which). The source is a man between 35 and 55 years old who had recovered from COVID-19.

V usage is TRBV11-2 and J usage is TRBJ2-7, with unresolved D. The CDR3 extends over 14 amino acids. Germline V lookup: CDR1 SGHAT, CDR2 FQNNGV. The V and J ends lost 3 bases and 3 bases respectively, with 12 bases between them. CDR3: CASSFGYFSYEQYF. The CDR3 DNA is TGTGCCAGCAGCTTCGGGTATTTCAGCTACGAGCAGTACTTC.

The rearrangement joins TRBV6-5 to TRBJ1-4; tentatively, D is TRBD1 (6 bases). Germline-derived CDR1 and CDR2 are MNHEY and SVGAGI. The V end was cut by 1 base, the J end by 8 bases, with 14 bases between. The CDR3 length is 15 residues. The CDR3 is CASSYWPAGDEKLFF. As DNA, the CDR3 is TGTGCCAGCAGTTACTGGCCGGCAGGGGACGAAAAACTGTTTTTT.

The chain is built from TRBV4-3 and TRBJ2-1; 9 bases align to TRBD1. There are 16 residues in the CDR3. Germline V lookup: CDR1 LGHNA, CDR2 YSLEER. J was trimmed by 7 bases and V by 0 bases; bases with no gene match: 7. The chain's CDR3 is CASSQDPGQGFNEQFF. The CDR3 region has the DNA TGCGCCAGCAGCCAAGATCCGGGACAGGGTTTTAATGAGCAGTTCTTC.

The chain is built from TRBV9 and TRBJ1-4; D is ambiguous. This CDR3 has 14 amino acids. Trimming took off 0 bases at V and 6 bases at J, with 9 bases between the two ends. Germline-derived CDR1 and CDR2 are SGDLS and YYNGEE. The CDR3, as DNA: TGTGCCAGCAGCGTAGACCACGGAGATGAAAAACTGTTTTTT. Residues: CASSVDHGDEKLFF.

V gene TRBV18 combines with J gene TRBJ2-1, with 11 bases aligning to TRBD1. The germline V gene has CDR1 KGHSH and CDR2 LQKENI. The V gene end was trimmed by 3 bases and the J gene end by 8 bases; junction bases not matched to a gene: 6. This CDR3 has 15 amino acids. The CDR3 reads CASSPRDRGGDEQFF. The CDR3 DNA reads TGTGCCAGCTCACCTCGGGACAGGGGGGGCGATGAGCAGTTCTTC.

A remark on this clone: Other DNA sequences within the sample encode an identical CDR3. The chain recombines TRBV6-1 with TRBJ2-7; D may be TRBD1 (5 bases). The length of the CDR3 is 14 residues. The V end was cut by 2 bases, the J end by 0 bases, with 8 bases between. Germline V gene sequence: CDR1 MNHNS, CDR2 SASEGT. CDR3 sequence reads: CASSEQGSSYEQYF. For the CDR3, the DNA is TGTGCCAGCAGTGAACAGGGATCCTCCTACGAGCAGTACTTC.

The rearrangement uses TRBV10-3 and TRBJ1-6, with no clear D. V was shortened by 11 bases and J by 4 bases, with 24 bases between the two germline ends. CDR3 length: 17 amino acids. CDR1 is ENHRY and CDR2 is SYGVKD in the germline V gene. CDR3 in amino acids: CAPRGVLASPYNSPLHF. CDR3 coding DNA: TGTGCCCCCCGAGGTGTTCTCGCATCTCCATATAATTCACCCCTCCACTTT.

As for this clone: Its ends do not fully match the called genes, so a read error is possible. The chain uses TRBV5-4 and TRBJ2-1; TRBD2 aligns across 8 bases. The CDR3 loop spans 17 amino acids. Germline CDR1 is SGHNT and CDR2 is YYREEE (reference sequence). The CDR3 sequence is CASSPRDGRASHNEQFF. DNA for the CDR3: TGTGCCAGCAGCCCGCGAGACGGGAGGGCCTCCCACAATGAGCAGTTCTTC. Full variable domain (rest looked up from reference TRBV5-4 and TRBJ2-1): ETGVTQSPTHLIKTRGQQVTLRCSSQSGHNTVSWYQQALGQGPQFIFQYYREEENGRGNFPPRFSGLQFPNYSSELNVNALELDDSALYLCASSPRDGRASHNEQFFGPGTRLTVL.

V gene TRBV9 combines with J gene TRBJ2-3; unclear D gene. Germline loops: CDR1 SGDLS, CDR2 YYNGEE. The CDR3 covers 16 residues. Deletions cut 0 bases from V and 0 bases from J, with 11 bases between. The DNA for the CDR3 is TGTGCCAGCAGCGTAGGTGGAACAGTAAGCACAGATACGCAGTATTTT. This translates into CASSVGGTVSTDTQYF.

The chain is built from TRBV29-1 and TRBJ2-3; D not resolved. Germline-derived CDR1 and CDR2 are SQVTM and ANQGSEA. The CDR3 is made up of 14 amino acids. V was trimmed by 1 base and J by 0 bases, leaving 8 bases between them. This CDR3 reads CSVEGAMSTDTQYF. In DNA, the CDR3 is TGCAGCGTTGAAGGGGCTATGAGCACAGATACGCAGTATTTT.

This sequence joins TRBV2 and TRBJ1-3; D gene uncertain. Germline V gives CDR1 SNHLY, CDR2 FYNNEI. V was shortened by 2 bases and J by 0 bases, with 14 bases between the two germline ends. The CDR3 totals 17 residues. This chain's CDR3 is CASSELRGLLSGNTIYF. For the CDR3, the DNA is TGTGCCAGCAGTGAATTAAGAGGGCTACTCTCTGGAAACACCATATATTTT.

On this clone: The sample carries other DNA sequences with the same CDR3. J is TRBJ1-1 and V is TRBV27; 9 bases are a match to TRBD1. V dropped 6 bases and J dropped 5; count of bases not matched to a gene: 7. Germline V lookup: CDR1 MNHEY, CDR2 SMNVEV (reference sequence). This CDR3 contains 14 residues. CDR3 sequence reads: CASSLDRGRTEAFF. The CDR3 DNA follows: TGTGCCAGCAGCCTGGACAGGGGACGGACTGAAGCTTTCTTT.

The chain joins TRBV19 to TRBJ2-6, with TRBD1 identical over 8 bases. The CDR3 runs 16 residues. The V and J ends lost 6 bases and 2 bases, in that order; junction bases with no gene match: 6. The germline V gene has CDR1 LNHDA and CDR2 SQIVND (reference sequence). The CDR3 nucleotides are TGTGCCAGTAGCCCTGGACAGGGAACTGGGGCCAACGTCCTGACTTTC. Protein sequence: CASSPGQGTGANVLTF.

The chain recombines TRBV11-3 with TRBJ1-2, with TRBD1 as a possible D gene (6 bases). Per germline, CDR1 SGHNT and CDR2 YENEEA. Trimming left V 10 bases short and J 1 base short, with 22 bases between. The CDR3 runs to 16 residues. In nucleotides, the CDR3 is TGTGCCATTCCGATTTCCGGGACACCGTGTAACTATGGCTACACCTTC. Translation gives CAIPISGTPCNYGYTF.

This clone was seen only once. The J gene is TRBJ2-3, the V gene TRBV6-2 or TRBV6-3; 7 nucleotides match TRBD2. The CDR3 contains 17 residues. CDR1 and CDR2 (germline): MNHEY, SVGEGT. V dropped 6 bases and J dropped 1; count of bases not matched to a gene: 13. CDR3 protein: CASSRELGGGGTDTQYF. In DNA, the CDR3 is TGTGCCAGCAGCCGTGAATTGGGCGGGGGAGGCACAGATACGCAGTATTTT.

The chain has TRBV30 and TRBJ2-7; 9 bases match TRBD2. J gave up 7 bases and V 5 bases, and 12 bases lay outside the gene matches. Germline CDR1 and CDR2: GTSNPN and SVGIG (reference sequence). The CDR3 is 14 amino acids. In DNA form, the CDR3 reads TGTGCCTGGGACGATGGCGGGGGGGCGAGGGAGCAGTACTTC. Protein product: CAWDDGGGAREQYF.

This clone appeared a single time. The rearrangement links TRBV18 to TRBJ1-4, with TRBD1 matching over 7 bases. The CDR3 extends over 15 amino acids. With 3 bases clipped from V and 4 bases from J, the junction kept 5 bases outside the gene matches. CDR1 is KGHSH and CDR2 is LQKENI in the germline V gene. For the CDR3, the DNA is TGTGCCAGCTCACCCGAGGGACAGTTTAATGAAAAACTGTTTTTT. Translating it yields CASSPEGQFNEKLFF.

The V gene is TRBV27, the J gene TRBJ2-3; D may be TRBD1 (5 bases). Trimming removed 1 base at V and 2 bases at J, with 16 bases between. The CDR3 totals 17 residues. CDR1 and CDR2 from the germline V gene are MNHEY and SMNVEV (reference sequence). In DNA form, the CDR3 reads TGTGCCAGCAGTTTATACCCCAGGGTCGGATACACAGATACGCAGTATTTT. Translating gives CASSLYPRVGYTDTQYF.

The genes are TRBV19 and TRBJ1-5; TRBD1 might be the D (6 bases). The CDR3 loop spans 12 amino acids. CDR1 LNHDA and CDR2 SQIVND come from the germline V gene (reference sequence). V shed 9 bases and J shed 5 bases, with 11 bases lying between them. The CDR3 DNA reads as TGTGCCAGCAAGGGGGAGTATCAGCCCCAGCATTTT. This sequence encodes CASKGEYQPQHF.

The V gene is TRBV5-1, the J gene TRBJ2-1, with 8 positions matching TRBD1. Germline CDR1 reads SGHRS; CDR2 reads YFSETQ. The V segment lost 4 bases and the J segment 2 bases; nucleotides outside the gene matches: 5. The CDR3 extends over 15 amino acids. Written as DNA, the CDR3 is TGCGCCAGCAGCCTGGACAGGGTGGCCTACAATGAGCAGTTCTTC. Amino acid sequence: CASSLDRVAYNEQFF.

The V call is TRBV5-1, the J call TRBJ2-1; D possibly corresponds to TRBD2 (6 bases). Germline CDR1 and CDR2: SGHRS and YFSETQ. Trimming cost V 4 bases and J 4 bases, with 12 bases left between them. The CDR3 covers 14 residues. CDR3 bases: TGCGCCAGCAGCGAGGAGGAGGGATACAATGAGCAGTTCTTC. This gives the protein CASSEEEGYNEQFF.

In its sample, this clone was seen a few times. The V and J genes are TRBV5-8 and TRBJ2-1, with 12 bases fitting TRBD2. V gave up 4 bases and J gave up 4 bases; unmatched junction bases: 6. Germline CDR1 is SGHTS and CDR2 is YDEGEE. This CDR3 region has 16 residues. CDR3 sequence: CASSGGLAGTYNEQFF. CDR3 bases: TGTGCCAGCAGCGGAGGACTAGCGGGAACGTACAATGAGCAGTTCTTC.

This clone was counted many times. V gene TRBV2 combines with J gene TRBJ1-2; 7 bases are shared with TRBD1. The CDR3 runs 14 residues. V was clipped by 1 base and J by 4 bases; unmatched bases: 3. The germline V gene has CDR1 SNHLY and CDR2 FYNNEI. The CDR3 protein is CASSEVSGGYGYTF. For the CDR3, the DNA is TGTGCCAGCAGTGAAGTTTCAGGGGGCTATGGCTACACCTTC.

The count of this clone is one. The V gene is TRBV29-1, the J gene TRBJ1-2; D perhaps matches TRBD1 (5 bases). Germline CDR1 and CDR2: SQVTM and ANQGSEA. This CDR3 is built from 13 residues. The germline V and J ends were trimmed by 0 bases and 8 bases, with 13 bases remaining between them. The CDR3 protein is CSVEDRRQRGYTF. The CDR3 DNA reads TGCAGCGTTGAAGATCGCAGACAGAGAGGCTACACCTTC.

The chain carries TRBV19 and TRBJ2-1; 8 nucleotides agree with TRBD2. The V segment lost 7 bases and the J segment 3 bases; nucleotides outside the gene matches: 8. CDR3 length: 15 residues. CDR1 is LNHDA and CDR2 is SQIVND in the germline V gene (reference sequence). DNA of the CDR3: TGTGCCAGTAAGGGACTAGTAGGTCTCTACAATGAGCAGTTCTTC. Translated, it gives CASKGLVGLYNEQFF.

The V call is TRBV6-2 or TRBV6-3, the J call TRBJ2-7; weak D call: TRBD2 (6 bases). V shed 2 bases and J shed 3 bases, with 14 bases lying between them. This CDR3 comprises 15 residues. From germline, CDR1 is MNHEY and CDR2 SVGEGT. CDR3 nucleotide sequence: TGTGCCAGCAGTTACGGTCCTACGGGGGTCTACGAGCAGTACTTC. Protein: CASSYGPTGVYEQYF.

The V and J genes are TRBV4-3 and TRBJ1-6; TRBD1 might be the D (5 bases). The CDR3 is 16 residues long. V was shortened by 3 bases and J by 10 bases, with 19 bases between the two germline ends. Germline V CDR1 and CDR2: LGHNA, YSLEER. Written as DNA, the CDR3 is TGCGCCAGCAGCCAGGATCTGGGGCAGGGTGAGTCACCCCTCCACTTT. Translated: CASSQDLGQGESPLHF.